This T cell receptor beta chain was retrieved from a study of T-cell memory formation after mild COVID-19 (dated by TCRdb to about 2021). General notes on the study: TCR sequence clusters from the two donors were largely donor specific. Longitudinal TCRalpha and TCRbeta repertoire sequencing tracked T-cell clones expanding and contracting after mild COVID-19 in a couple of donors. The cohort comprised two young, previously healthy adult volunteers, one female and one male.

The germline V gene (reference sequence) provides CDR1 MNHEY and CDR2 SMNVEV. Measured from the cysteine to the phenylalanine, the CDR3 is 17 residues long. Only the CDR3 DNA stays, 51 bases, in frame from base 1. Cut back by 8 bases and 1 base, the V and J ends lie 22 bases apart. Ficoll-Paque density gradient centrifugation was the method used to isolate PBMCs. On this clonotype itself: This receptor's antigen is unknown. Per-base qualities were not stored, and no clone one base away is much larger.

Paper-wide results and their limitations: Some responding clones were detected in pre-infection memory, suggesting pre-existing cross-reactive memory T cells joined the SARS-CoV-2 response. Balanced CD4/CD8 phenotypes were observed for clones contracting from day 15 to 85, whereas a bias towards CD4+ was observed for a second wave of clones expanding from day 15 to 37. Contracting CD4+ clones appeared mostly in the CM and EM memory subsets, whereas CD8+ clones were enriched in EMRA. SARS-CoV-2 specificity of the second-wave clones peaking on day 37 was not confirmed. The study included only a couple of mild cases, and larger cohorts that include severe cases with pre-infection samples were judged to be necessary.

For sequencing, an Illumina NovaSeq 6000 was employed. cDNA libraries for TCRalpha and TCRbeta were prepared by 5'RACE using constant-segment primers, with sample barcodes and unique molecular identifiers added. RNA was extracted from every sample with Trizol reagent. Libraries were amplified in two PCR steps, with a second sample barcode and Illumina TruSeq adapters added in the second step. Libraries were sequenced on an Illumina NovaSeq with 2 x 150 bp paired-end reads. Processing in the source paper ran as follows. Demultiplexing of reads and collapsing into UMI-guided consensus sequences were performed with migec v1.2.7. Using mixcr v2.1.11, UMI consensuses were aligned to TRA and TRB V and J templates and then assembled into clonotypes. A clonotype was counted as expanded or contracted only if both edgeR and NoisET called the change significant, with noise models trained on biological replicates. For edgeR calls, the cutoffs were a false discovery rate-adjusted p below 0.01 and a log2 fold-change threshold of 1. As an exploratory analysis of dynamics, max-normalized trajectories of the 1000 most abundant clonotypes were examined by PCA with hierarchical clustering. Each responding clone was given a CD4 or CD8 phenotype based on the CD4+ and CD8+ repertoires, which had been sequenced separately. TCRdb cleaned the public reads at Q25 with fastp, built clones with MiXCR and kept in-frame beta chains. Identical CDR3 protein sequences are pooled into one entry, listed with their most common genes and DNA. What appears here as the V and J calls and clone size reflects TCRdb's work, not the paper's. Within this sample are 190,000 or so distinct CDR3 sequences, with 20% to 25% of them counted one time only. 23% of the sample is in the top ten clones.

The TCR sequence derives from an adult woman who had mild COVID-19 (a few samples of this study predate the infection). The sample titles of this study are shuffled in the database, so cell type and time point are left out; the donor was told from shared clones. The V gene is TRBV27 and the J gene is TRBJ2-3, with no confident D gene call. The sequencing sample was made of PBMCs or a T cell subset sorted from them (not recorded which). The CDR3 protein: CASLTGPTRFCTDTQYF. The DNA sequence follows: TGTGCCAGCCTTACCGGGCCCACGCGGTTCTGCACAGATACGCAGTATTTT.